The next 26 T cell receptor beta chains were all read from a single sample in a study of vaccination and CD4 T cells after COVID-19. With the Oncomine TCR Beta short-read assay, DNA from cultured CD4+ T cells was sequenced. Each CDR3 protein is one row after TCRdb ran MiXCR on the PCR reads. This table has roughly 12,000 distinct CDR3 sequences, 55% to 80% appearing once. Antigens for these TCRs are unknown. Treatment noted: approximately 9-day PBMC culture with coronavirus spike peptide pools or control peptides (ViraFEST assay). The source was CD4+ T cells from blood, cultured in vitro, collected before SARS-CoV-2 vaccination. All receptors derive from a human donor who had recovered from COVID-19.

A single count supports this clonotype. The chain employs TRBV12-3 or TRBV12-4 and TRBJ1-5, with D perhaps matching TRBD1 (5 bases). This CDR3 spans 15 amino acids. With 3 bases removed from V and 6 bases from J, the gap between germline ends came to 15 bases. Here the CDR3 reads CASSFEGLPSQPQHF. CDR3 bases: TGTGCCAGCAGTTTTGAGGGGCTTCCCAGTCAGCCCCAGCATTTT.

The chain has TRBV18 and TRBJ1-5; tentatively, D is TRBD1 (6 bases). The germline V gene encodes CDR1 KGHSH and CDR2 LQKENI. There are 14 residues in the CDR3. The V gene lost 3 bases and the J gene lost 4 bases, with 10 bases spanning the gap. The DNA for the CDR3 is TGTGCCAGCTCACCGGACAGAGTAAATCAGCCCCAGCATTTT. The encoded protein is CASSPDRVNQPQHF.

The rearrangement uses TRBV20-1 and TRBJ2-2; perhaps TRBD1 as D (6 bases). Germline V gives CDR1 DFQATT, CDR2 SNEGSKA (reference sequence). The CDR3 sequence is 16 residues long. V was clipped by 3 bases and J by 9 bases, with 23 bases between them. The CDR3 is CSASRTGTKVWRELFF. CDR3 DNA sequence: TGCAGTGCTAGCCGCACAGGGACAAAGGTCTGGCGGGAGCTGTTTTTT.

V and J are TRBV7-3 and TRBJ2-5; a weak D match, TRBD1 (5 bases). Trimming took 5 bases from V and 3 from J, leaving 13 bases between them. The CDR3 runs to 14 residues. Germline CDR1 reads SGHTA; CDR2 reads FQGTGA. The CDR3 protein is CASSPERGEETQYF. The CDR3 nucleotides are TGTGCCAGCAGCCCGGAAAGGGGCGAAGAGACCCAGTACTTC.

The rearrangement links TRBV7-8 to TRBJ2-7; D may be TRBD1 or TRBD2 (5 bases each). Germline assignment: CDR1 SGHVS and CDR2 FQNEAQ. This CDR3 contains 13 residues. Trimming shortened V by 3 bases and J by 0 bases, and 6 bases separated the two germline ends. The CDR3 DNA follows: TGTGCCAGCAGCTTTGGGGGCTCCTACGAGCAGTACTTC. This codes for CASSFGGSYEQYF.

In its sample, this clonotype was seen once. The V gene is TRBV28, the J gene TRBJ1-4; D possibly corresponds to TRBD1 (6 bases). CDR3 length: 15 residues. Germline CDR1 MDHEN, CDR2 SYDVKM. V was cut by 4 bases and J by 3 bases, with 12 bases left in between. As DNA, the CDR3 is TGTGCCAGCAGTTCCGCAGGGGCGGCTAATGAAAAACTGTTTTTT. This sequence encodes CASSSAGAANEKLFF.

This clonotype was seen once. The rearrangement links TRBV12-3 or TRBV12-4 to TRBJ2-5; TRBD2 agrees at 8 bases. Trimming removed 7 bases from V and 1 base from J; junction bases left unmatched: 2. The length of the CDR3 is 13 residues. In DNA form, the CDR3 reads TGTGCCAGCAAGCGGGGGCTCCAAGAGACCCAGTACTTC. This encodes CASKRGLQETQYF.

This chain links TRBV28 with TRBJ1-2; D perhaps matches TRBD1 (5 bases). Trimming shortened V by 2 bases and J by 8 bases, and 21 bases separated the two germline ends. CDR1 MDHEN and CDR2 SYDVKM come from the germline V gene. The CDR3 loop spans 16 amino acids. The DNA of the CDR3 is TGTGCCAGCAGTTTAGGAGGGCGGGCCAGGGCTTCCGGCTACACCTTC. As protein: CASSLGGRARASGYTF.

This chain uses TRBV20-1 with TRBJ2-3; D remains unclear. Trimming left V 6 bases short and J 6 bases short, with 7 bases between. There are 10 residues in the CDR3. CDR1 and CDR2 from the germline V gene are DFQATT and SNEGSKA (reference sequence). Here the CDR3 DNA reads TGCAGTGCAATCTTCGATACGCAGTATTTT. Its protein is CSAIFDTQYF.

This clonotype was counted once. V usage is TRBV20-1 and J usage is TRBJ2-1; 10 bases are a match to TRBD2. CDR3 length: 14 residues. Germline V gene lookup returns CDR1 DFQATT and CDR2 SNEGSKA (reference sequence). V dropped 2 bases and J dropped 6; count of bases not matched to a gene: 4. The CDR3 DNA sequence: TGCAGTGCTAGATTCCCTAGCGGGAGCAATGAGCAGTTCTTC. Its translation: CSARFPSGSNEQFF.

The rearrangement uses TRBV30 and TRBJ1-5; perhaps TRBD1 as D (5 bases). V dropped 2 bases and J dropped 7 bases, with 9 bases sitting between them. The length of the CDR3 is 12 residues. Germline CDR1 GTSNPN, CDR2 SVGIG (reference sequence). Written as DNA, the CDR3 is TGTGCCTGGAGTCCGGGGGACCAGCCCCAGCATTTT. Its translation is CAWSPGDQPQHF.

The chain's CDR3 is CSVPALGETQYF. In DNA, the CDR3 is TGCAGTGTACCGGCACTAGGGGAGACCCAGTACTTC. This sequence joins TRBV20-1 and TRBJ2-5; possible D gene TRBD2, 5 bases. The CDR3 totals 12 residues. Trimming pared 7 bases from V and 5 bases from J, leaving 14 bases between. Germline-derived CDR1 and CDR2 are DFQATT and SNEGSKA (reference sequence).

This clonotype showed up just a few times. As DNA, the CDR3 is TGCAGTGCTAGAGCCACGGCCCCCCTAGGGCGGGAGGGCCCGGATACGCAGTATTTT. It yields the protein CSARATAPLGREGPDTQYF. The J gene is TRBJ2-3, the V gene TRBV20-1; 9 positions agree with TRBD2. Germline CDR1 reads DFQATT; CDR2 reads SNEGSKA (reference sequence). The CDR3 is 19 residues long. J gave up 6 bases and V 1 base, and 20 bases lay outside the gene matches.

The genes are TRBV28 and TRBJ1-5; D might be TRBD1 (5 bases). CDR1 and CDR2 (germline): MDHEN, SYDVKM. The V and J ends lost 6 bases and 6 bases respectively, with 9 bases between them. This CDR3 contains 12 residues. The chain's CDR3 is CASSVRVQPQHF. For the CDR3, the DNA is TGTGCCAGCAGCGTCAGGGTTCAGCCCCAGCATTTT.

This CDR3 reads CATSREKVLARETQYF. The CDR3 nucleotides are TGTGCCACCAGCAGAGAGAAAGTGCTAGCCAGAGAGACCCAGTACTTC. This sequence joins TRBV15 and TRBJ2-5, with D perhaps matching TRBD2 (5 bases). The CDR3 covers 16 residues. Deletions cut 0 bases from V and 4 bases from J, with 15 bases between. Germline V gene lookup returns CDR1 LNHNV and CDR2 YYDKDF (reference sequence). The full variable domain, in which reference TRBV15 and TRBJ2-5 provide the parts outside the CDR3, is DAMVIQNPRYQVTQFGKPVTLSCSQTLNHNVMYWYQQKSSQAPKLLFHYYDKDFNNEADTPDNFQSRRPNTSFCFLDIRSPGLGDTAMYLCATSREKVLARETQYFGPGTRLLVL.

The chain recombines TRBV7-2 with TRBJ1-3, with D hard to call. The CDR3 runs to 13 residues. V lost 3 bases, J lost 4 bases, and 7 bases lay in between. The germline V gene has CDR1 SGHTA and CDR2 FQGNSA. The CDR3 DNA reads TGTGCCAGCAGCTTGACCCGCGGAAACACCATATATTTT. Protein: CASSLTRGNTIYF.

This clonotype was recorded a few times. The V gene is TRBV29-1, the J gene TRBJ1-2; 8 bases align to TRBD1. Germline trimming cut 3 bases from V and 7 bases from J; bases unmatched to any gene: 16. CDR1 and CDR2 from the germline V gene are SQVTM and ANQGSEA. The CDR3 consists of 16 residues. CDR3 region: CSVDQVRGPLFGGYTF. CDR3 DNA: TGCAGCGTTGATCAAGTCAGGGGGCCCTTATTTGGTGGCTACACCTTC.

This chain links TRBV5-5 with TRBJ1-5; D gene uncertain. This CDR3 is 15 amino acids long. CDR1 is SGHKS and CDR2 is YYEKEE in the germline V gene (reference sequence). Trimming took 3 bases from V and 6 from J, leaving 16 bases between them. CDR3 sequence (DNA): TGTGCCAGCAGCTGGGAGGTAGGCTGGGGTCAGCCCCAGCATTTT. It is translated as CASSWEVGWGQPQHF.

CDR3 loop: CASSPGGETNQPQHF. The CDR3 nucleotides read TGTGCCAGCAGTCCGGGAGGGGAAACCAATCAGCCCCAGCATTTT. The genes are TRBV6-1 and TRBJ1-5; maybe TRBD1 (5 bases). Trimming took off 5 bases at V and 3 bases at J, with 14 bases between the two ends. The CDR3 consists of 15 residues. Per the germline V gene, CDR1 is MNHNS and CDR2 is SASEGT.

The genes are TRBV28 and TRBJ2-7; 8 positions agree with TRBD1. CDR3 length: 14 residues. In germline, CDR1 is MDHEN, CDR2 SYDVKM. Losses at the gene ends were 6 bases for V and 3 bases for J; bases not matched to a gene: 7. The CDR3 loop is CASSPGQDVYEQYF. The CDR3 DNA reads as TGTGCCAGCAGCCCGGGACAGGACGTCTACGAGCAGTACTTC.

This clonotype was counted between two and nine times. The chain carries TRBV20-1 and TRBJ2-5; D not certain. V shed 3 bases and J shed 1 base, with 15 bases lying between them. The germline CDR1 and CDR2 sequences are DFQATT and SNEGSKA (reference sequence). CDR3 length: 15 residues. CDR3 nucleotides: TGCAGTGCTAGGCCCCACCGTCGGGCCCAAGAGACCCAGTACTTC. Its translation: CSARPHRRAQETQYF.

This clonotype was found a few times. This chain joins TRBV19 and TRBJ1-2; 9 bases align to TRBD1. The CDR3 runs 15 residues. V was pared by 5 bases and J by 5 bases, with 9 bases of the junction left unmatched. Looked up from germline, CDR1 is LNHDA and CDR2 is SQIVND (reference sequence). CDR3 residues: CASSPTGGARYGYTF. As DNA, the CDR3 is TGTGCCAGTAGTCCCACAGGGGGCGCGCGATATGGCTACACCTTC.

The genes are TRBV28 and TRBJ2-1; 7 bases are a match to TRBD2. Looked up from germline, CDR1 is MDHEN and CDR2 is SYDVKM. V shed 6 bases, J shed 9 bases, and the junction held 8 bases outside the gene matches. The CDR3 has 13 residues. The CDR3, as DNA: TGTGCCAGCAGGGACGGACTAGTTGGTGAGCAGTTCTTC. As protein: CASRDGLVGEQFF. Filled out from reference TRBV28 and TRBJ2-1, the complete variable domain reads DVKVTQSSRYLVKRTGEKVFLECVQDMDHENMFWYRQDPGLGLRLIYFSYDVKMKEKGDIPEGYSVSREKKERFSLILESASTNQTSMYLCASRDGLVGEQFFGPGTRLTVL.

The chain employs TRBV6-1 and TRBJ1-2, with unresolved D. V was trimmed by 2 bases and J by 5 bases, leaving 18 bases between them. CDR1 and CDR2 from the germline V gene are MNHNS and SASEGT. The CDR3 has 16 residues. The CDR3: CASSELGQAPSYGYTF. The CDR3 DNA sequence: TGTGCCAGCAGTGAACTTGGGCAGGCGCCTTCTTATGGCTACACCTTC.

This chain links TRBV7-8 with TRBJ1-6; D gene unclear. CDR1 SGHVS and CDR2 FQNEAQ come from the germline V gene. CDR3 length: 14 amino acids. The ends were cut back, 5 bases at V and 7 bases at J, with 12 bases in the middle. The DNA for the CDR3 is TGTGCCAGCAGCCTTAGTTGGGAGAATTCACCCCTCCACTTT. Protein product: CASSLSWENSPLHF.

The rearrangement uses TRBV5-1 and TRBJ2-7; TRBD2 agrees at 8 bases. With V trimmed by 0 bases and J by 6 bases, 8 bases remained unmatched. Germline V gives CDR1 SGHRS, CDR2 YFSETQ. CDR3 size: 15 residues. In DNA form, the CDR3 reads TGCGCCAGCAGCTTGGGTGGGCGGGAGGTTGGCGAGCAGTACTTC. This codes for CASSLGGREVGEQYF.